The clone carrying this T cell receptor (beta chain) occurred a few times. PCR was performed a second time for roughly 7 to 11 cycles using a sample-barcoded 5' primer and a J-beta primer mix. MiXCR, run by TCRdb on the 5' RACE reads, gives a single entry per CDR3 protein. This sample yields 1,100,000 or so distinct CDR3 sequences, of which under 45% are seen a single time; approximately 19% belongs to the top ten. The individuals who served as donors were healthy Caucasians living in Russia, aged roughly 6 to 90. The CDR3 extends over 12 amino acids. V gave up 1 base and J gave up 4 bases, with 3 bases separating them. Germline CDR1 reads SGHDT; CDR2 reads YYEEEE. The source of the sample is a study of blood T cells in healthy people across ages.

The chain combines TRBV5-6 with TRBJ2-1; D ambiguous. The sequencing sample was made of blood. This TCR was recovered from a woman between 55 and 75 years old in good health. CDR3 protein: CASSLWYNEQFF. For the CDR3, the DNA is TGTGCCAGCAGCTTGTGGTACAATGAGCAGTTCTTC.